These T cell receptor beta chains were read from a single sample in a study of OX40 agonist ivuxolimab in advanced cancers. Sequenced by immunoSEQ multiplex PCR; TCRdb stores in-frame clones only, minus some. The repertoire holds roughly 58,000 clones, with around 88% as singletons. The sequencing used CD4+ or CD8+ T cells sorted from blood, collected in a trial of the OX40 agonist ivuxolimab. All receptors come from an adult with an advanced solid tumor such as melanoma, head and neck, liver or kidney cancer. The CDR3 runs from the conserved cysteine through the conserved F or W. A D gene is named only where the DNA matches it firmly. Not all rows give a size; the values are once, few, many and, for expanded clones, a class.

>TRBV27|TRBJ2-1|NA|NA
CASSSRVNEQFF
TGTGCCAGCAGTTCTCGGGTGAATGAGCAGTTCTTC
>TRBV7-9|TRBJ1-4|few|NA
CASSLGTFHEKLFF
TGTGCCAGCAGCTTAGGCACCTTCCATGAAAAACTGTTTTTT
>TRBV15|TRBJ1-5|few|NA
CATSRDRVNQPQHF
TGTGCCACCAGCAGAGATCGAGTCAATCAGCCCCAGCATTTT
>TRBV28|TRBJ1-4|NA|NA
CASRREVGEKLFF
TGTGCCAGCAGGCGGGAAGTTGGTGAAAAACTGTTTTTT
>TRBV30|TRBJ2-1|NA|TRBD2
CARGLAGVNEQFF
TGTGCCCGGGGACTAGCGGGAGTTAATGAGCAGTTCTTC
>TRBV6-1|TRBJ2-3|NA|NA
CASSGGRTAVGTDTQYF
TGTGCCAGCAGTGGCGGCCGGACGGCGGTGGGCACAGATACGCAGTATTTT
>TRBV9|TRBJ2-1|NA|NA
CASSVADHNEQFF
TGTGCCAGCAGCGTAGCGGACCACAATGAGCAGTTCTTC
>TRBV7-6|TRBJ1-5|NA|NA
CASSPRPFEPQHF
TGTGCCAGCAGCCCCAGACCTTTTGAGCCCCAGCATTTT
>TRBV6-6|TRBJ2-5|NA|NA
CASSYGGTQYF
TGTGCCAGCAGTTACGGGGGGACCCAGTACTTC
>TRBV6-6|TRBJ2-7|NA|NA
CASSRDSAKSYEQYF
TGTGCCAGCAGTCGAGACAGCGCGAAATCCTACGAGCAGTACTTC
>TRBV5-4|TRBJ2-3|NA|TRBD2
CASSLPPRGGRSGDTQYF
TGTGCCAGCAGCTTGCCCCCGCGGGGCGGGAGGTCCGGAGATACGCAGTATTTT
>TRBV5-5|TRBJ1-1|NA|NA
CASSLEQGVTEAFF
TGTGCCAGCAGCTTGGAACAGGGAGTCACTGAAGCTTTCTTT
>TRBV18|TRBJ1-1|NA|NA
CASSPDRTKTEAFF
TGTGCCAGCTCACCCGATCGTACTAAGACTGAAGCTTTCTTT
>TRBV9|TRBJ2-1|NA|TRBD1
CASSPGQGAMQFF
TGTGCCAGCAGCCCGGGACAGGGGGCGATGCAGTTCTTC
>TRBV9|TRBJ1-5|NA|TRBD1
CASSGSSGGNQPQHF
TGTGCCAGCAGCGGTAGTTCAGGGGGGAATCAGCCCCAGCATTTT
>TRBV2|TRBJ2-3|NA|TRBD2
CASMGGGRTYTQYF
TGTGCCAGCATGGGCGGGGGACGCACTTATACGCAGTATTTT
>TRBV28|TRBJ2-7|once|TRBD2
CASLADYGGQYF
TGTGCCAGCCTAGCGGATTACGGTGGGCAGTACTTC
>TRBV7-4|TRBJ1-3|NA|NA
CASPSDPGNTIYF
TGTGCCAGCCCTAGCGATCCTGGAAACACCATATATTTT
>TRBV5-4|TRBJ1-1|NA|NA
CAFLRGGRTEAFF
TGTGCCTTTCTTCGCGGGGGGCGGACTGAAGCTTTCTTT
>TRBV19|TRBJ2-7|NA|TRBD1
CASRGTGNDEQYF
TGTGCCAGTAGAGGGACAGGCAATGACGAGCAGTACTTC
>TRBV7-7|TRBJ2-5|NA|TRBD2
CASSPGVAGKAETQYF
TGTGCTAGCAGCCCGGGGGTAGCGGGGAAGGCAGAGACCCAGTACTTC
>TRBV9|TRBJ2-7|NA|NA
CASSVGGGNYEQYF
TGTGCCAGCAGCGTAGGAGGAGGTAACTACGAGCAGTACTTC
>TRBV6-6|TRBJ1-1|NA|TRBD1
CASRTGVKGTEAFF
TGTGCCAGCAGGACAGGGGTGAAGGGGACTGAAGCTTTCTTT
>TRBV10-3|TRBJ1-5|NA|NA
CAIRGTAPNQPQHF
TGTGCCATCAGGGGGACGGCTCCCAATCAGCCCCAGCATTTT
>TRBV21-1|TRBJ2-7|once|NA
CASSPFDGDEQYF
TGTGCCAGCAGCCCATTCGACGGTGACGAGCAGTACTTC
>TRBV2|TRBJ2-1|few|TRBD2
CASSEVRGNSNEQFF
TGTGCCAGCAGTGAGGTGCGGGGGAATAGCAATGAGCAGTTCTTC
>TRBV5-4|TRBJ2-3|once|NA
CASSTGTAFWGADTQYF
TGTGCCAGCAGCACCGGGACCGCATTTTGGGGCGCAGATACGCAGTATTTT
>TRBV30|TRBJ2-2|once|NA
CAWSPGSGELFF
TGTGCCTGGAGTCCCGGGTCCGGGGAGCTGTTTTTT
>TRBV5-1|TRBJ2-5|NA|TRBD2
CASSPELAETQYF
TGCGCCAGCAGCCCGGAACTAGCGGAGACCCAGTACTTC
>TRBV5-6|TRBJ2-7|once|TRBD2
CASSSRGGPYEQYF
TGTGCCAGCAGTTCCCGCGGGGGGCCATACGAGCAGTACTTC
>TRBV19|TRBJ2-2|NA|NA
CASTTGWDTGELFF
TGTGCCAGTACCACGGGTTGGGACACCGGGGAGCTGTTTTTT
>TRBV5-4|TRBJ2-5|NA|NA
CASSSRGIQETQYF
TGTGCCAGCAGCTCAAGGGGTATTCAAGAGACCCAGTACTTC
>TRBV5-1|TRBJ1-4|NA|NA
CASSSQVNEKLFF
TGCGCCAGCAGCTCCCAGGTTAATGAAAAACTGTTTTTT
>TRBV10-3|TRBJ1-4|NA|NA
CAIAEEGRPNEKLFF
TGTGCCATCGCGGAGGAAGGGAGACCTAATGAAAAACTGTTTTTT
>TRBV19|TRBJ2-7|NA|TRBD1
CASSIIWDSSYEQYF
TGTGCCAGTAGTATTATTTGGGACAGCTCCTACGAGCAGTACTTC
>TRBV28|TRBJ1-2|NA|NA
CASSLVERNYGYTF
TGTGCCAGCAGTTTAGTCGAACGGAACTATGGCTACACCTTC
>TRBV30|TRBJ2-1|NA|NA
CAWSVSVAVGEQFF
TGTGCCTGGAGTGTAAGTGTTGCCGTGGGTGAGCAGTTCTTC